What follows describes a single TCR beta chain. Either two negative PCRs, clearance, or symptom resolution qualified Cohort 3 donors as recovered. The table came from immunoSEQ multiplex PCR; TCRdb's copy has only in-frame clones and leaves some out. The sample gives a few hundred thousand clones, 70% to 90% of which show up once; 2.2% is in the top ten. The sample comes from a study of blood T cell repertoires in COVID-19. Study-level background: Material from acute and convalescent COVID-19 was sourced from the United States, Italy and Spain. T cells, B-cell-depleted T cells, or PBMCs supplied cDNA or gDNA.

Trimming took 4 bases from V and 7 from J, leaving 11 bases between them. The CDR3 totals 14 residues. From germline, CDR1 is SGHTA and CDR2 FQGNSA. The sample taken for sequencing was PBMCs or T cells enriched from blood (not recorded which). The rearrangement joins TRBV7-2 to TRBJ1-6; D call uncertain. The TCR comes from a man aged 30 to 39 who had recovered from COVID-19. The CDR3 sequence is CASSWESANSPLHF. The CDR3 DNA reads TGTGCCAGCAGCTGGGAGTCCGCCAATTCACCCCTCCACTTT.